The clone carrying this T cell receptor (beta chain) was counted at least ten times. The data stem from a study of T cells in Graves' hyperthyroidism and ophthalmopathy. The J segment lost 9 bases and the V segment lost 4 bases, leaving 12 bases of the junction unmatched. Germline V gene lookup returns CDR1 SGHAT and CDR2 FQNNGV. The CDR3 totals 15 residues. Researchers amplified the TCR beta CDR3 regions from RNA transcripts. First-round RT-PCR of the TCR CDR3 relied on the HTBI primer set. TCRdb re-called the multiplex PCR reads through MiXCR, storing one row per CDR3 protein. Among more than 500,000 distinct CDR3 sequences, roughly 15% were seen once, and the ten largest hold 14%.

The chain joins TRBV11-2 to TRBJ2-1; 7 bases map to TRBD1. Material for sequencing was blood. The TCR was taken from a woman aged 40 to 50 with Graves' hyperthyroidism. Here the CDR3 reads CASSSVTGAFLEQFF. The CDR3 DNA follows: TGTGCCAGCAGCTCCGTAACAGGGGCCTTCCTTGAGCAGTTCTTC.